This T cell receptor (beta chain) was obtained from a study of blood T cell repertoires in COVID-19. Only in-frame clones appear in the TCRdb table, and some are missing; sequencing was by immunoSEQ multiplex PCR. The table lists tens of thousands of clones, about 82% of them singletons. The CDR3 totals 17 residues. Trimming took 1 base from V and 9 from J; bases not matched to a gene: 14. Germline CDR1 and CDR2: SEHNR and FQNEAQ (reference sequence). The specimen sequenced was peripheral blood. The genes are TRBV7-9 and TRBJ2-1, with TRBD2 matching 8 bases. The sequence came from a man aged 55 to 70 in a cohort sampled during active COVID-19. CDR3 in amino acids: CASSLVGGGLVGSEQFF. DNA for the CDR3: TGTGCCAGCAGCTTAGTTGGCGGGGGGCTTGTGGGGAGTGAGCAGTTCTTC.